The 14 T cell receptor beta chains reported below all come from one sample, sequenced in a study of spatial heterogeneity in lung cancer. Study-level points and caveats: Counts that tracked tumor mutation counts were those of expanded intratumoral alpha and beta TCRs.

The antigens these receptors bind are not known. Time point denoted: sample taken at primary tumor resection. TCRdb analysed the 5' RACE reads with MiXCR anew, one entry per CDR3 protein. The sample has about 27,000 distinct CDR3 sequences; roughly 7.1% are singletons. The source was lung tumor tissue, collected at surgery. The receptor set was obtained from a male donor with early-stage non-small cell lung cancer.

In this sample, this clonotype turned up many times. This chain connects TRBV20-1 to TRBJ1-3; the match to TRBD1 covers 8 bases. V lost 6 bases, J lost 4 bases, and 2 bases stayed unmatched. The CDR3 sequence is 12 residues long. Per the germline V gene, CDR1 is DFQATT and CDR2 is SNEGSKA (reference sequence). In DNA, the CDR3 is TGCAGTGCCCGGACAGGGGGAAACACCATATATTTT. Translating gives CSARTGGNTIYF.

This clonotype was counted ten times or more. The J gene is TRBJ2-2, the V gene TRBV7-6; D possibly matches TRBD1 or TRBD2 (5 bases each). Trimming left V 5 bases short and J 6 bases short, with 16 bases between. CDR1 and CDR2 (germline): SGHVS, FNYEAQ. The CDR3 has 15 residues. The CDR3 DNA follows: TGTGCCAGCAGCATCCGGGGCATGAGGTCCGGGGAGCTGTTTTTT. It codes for CASSIRGMRSGELFF.

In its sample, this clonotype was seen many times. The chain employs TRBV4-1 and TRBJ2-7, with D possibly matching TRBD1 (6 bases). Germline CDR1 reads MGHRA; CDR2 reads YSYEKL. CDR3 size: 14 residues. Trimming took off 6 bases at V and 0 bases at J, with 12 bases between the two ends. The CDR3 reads CASSRGQDSYEQYF. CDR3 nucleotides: TGCGCCAGCAGTCGGGGACAAGACTCCTACGAGCAGTACTTC.

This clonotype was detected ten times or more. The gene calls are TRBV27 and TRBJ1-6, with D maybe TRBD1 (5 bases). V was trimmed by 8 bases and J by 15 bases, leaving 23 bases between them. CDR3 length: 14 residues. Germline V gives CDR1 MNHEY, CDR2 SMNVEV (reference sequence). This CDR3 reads CASGTRAEGIHLHF. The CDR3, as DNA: TGTGCCAGCGGTACAAGGGCGGAGGGGATTCACCTCCACTTT.

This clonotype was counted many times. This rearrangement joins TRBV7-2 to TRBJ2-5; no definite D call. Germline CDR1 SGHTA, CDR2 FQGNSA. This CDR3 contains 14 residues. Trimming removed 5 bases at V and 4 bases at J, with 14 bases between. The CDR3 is CASSIHRNRETQYF. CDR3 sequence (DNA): TGTGCCAGCAGCATACACCGAAACAGAGAGACCCAGTACTTC. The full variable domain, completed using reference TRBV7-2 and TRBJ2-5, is GAGVSQSPSNKVTEKGKDVELRCDPISGHTALYWYRQSLGQGLEFLIYFQGNSAPDKSGLPSDRFSAERTGGSVSTLTIQRTQQEDSAVYLCASSIHRNRETQYFGPGTRLLVL.

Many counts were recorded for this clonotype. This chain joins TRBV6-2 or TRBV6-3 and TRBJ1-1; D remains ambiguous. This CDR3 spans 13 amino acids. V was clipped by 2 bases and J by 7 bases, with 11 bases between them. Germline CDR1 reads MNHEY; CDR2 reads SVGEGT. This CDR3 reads CASSYLPTVEAFF. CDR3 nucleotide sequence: TGTGCCAGCAGTTACCTCCCAACTGTTGAAGCTTTCTTT.

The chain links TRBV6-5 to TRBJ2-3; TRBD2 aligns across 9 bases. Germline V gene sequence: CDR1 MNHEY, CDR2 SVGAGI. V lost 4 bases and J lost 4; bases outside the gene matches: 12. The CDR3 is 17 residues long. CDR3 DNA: TGTGCCAGCAGTTCGGCTGTAAGCGGGGGGTACTCAGATACGCAGTATTTT. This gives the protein CASSSAVSGGYSDTQYF.

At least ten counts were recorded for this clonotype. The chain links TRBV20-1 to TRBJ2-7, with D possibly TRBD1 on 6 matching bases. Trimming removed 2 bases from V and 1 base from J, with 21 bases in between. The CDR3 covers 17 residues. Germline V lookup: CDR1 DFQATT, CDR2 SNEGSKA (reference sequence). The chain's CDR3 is CSARNYFQGLGSYEQYF. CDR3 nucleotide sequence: TGCAGTGCTAGAAACTACTTTCAGGGGTTAGGGTCCTACGAGCAGTACTTC.

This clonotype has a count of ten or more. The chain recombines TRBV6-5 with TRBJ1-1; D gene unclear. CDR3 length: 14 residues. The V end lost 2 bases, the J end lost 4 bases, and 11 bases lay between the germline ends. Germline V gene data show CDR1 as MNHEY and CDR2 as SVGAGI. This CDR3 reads CASSYRVQSTEAFF. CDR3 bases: TGTGCCAGCAGTTACAGGGTACAAAGCACTGAAGCTTTCTTT.

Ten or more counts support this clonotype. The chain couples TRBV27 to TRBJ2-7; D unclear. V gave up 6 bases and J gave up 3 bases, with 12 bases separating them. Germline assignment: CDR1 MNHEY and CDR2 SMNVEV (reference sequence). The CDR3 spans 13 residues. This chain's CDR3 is CASSLDGRYEQYF. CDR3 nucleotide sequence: TGTGCCAGCAGCCTGGACGGACGCTACGAGCAGTACTTC.

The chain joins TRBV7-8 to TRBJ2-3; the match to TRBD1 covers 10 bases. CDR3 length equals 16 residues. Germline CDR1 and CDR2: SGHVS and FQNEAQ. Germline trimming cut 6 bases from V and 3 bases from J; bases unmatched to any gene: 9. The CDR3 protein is CASSSIRDRGTDTQYF. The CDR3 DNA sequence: TGTGCCAGCAGTTCCATTAGGGACAGGGGAACAGATACGCAGTATTTT.

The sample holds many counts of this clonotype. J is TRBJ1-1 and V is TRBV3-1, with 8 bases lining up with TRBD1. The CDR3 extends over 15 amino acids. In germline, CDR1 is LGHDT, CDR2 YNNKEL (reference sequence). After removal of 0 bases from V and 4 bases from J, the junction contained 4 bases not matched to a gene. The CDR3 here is CASSQDRTGFTEAFF. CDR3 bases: TGTGCCAGCAGCCAAGATAGGACAGGGTTCACTGAAGCTTTCTTT. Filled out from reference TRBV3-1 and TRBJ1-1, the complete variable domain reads DTAVSQTPKYLVTQMGNDKSIKCEQNLGHDTMYWYKQDSKKFLKIMFSYNNKELIINETVPNRFSPKSPDKAHLNLHINSLELGDSAVYFCASSQDRTGFTEAFFGQGTRLTVV.

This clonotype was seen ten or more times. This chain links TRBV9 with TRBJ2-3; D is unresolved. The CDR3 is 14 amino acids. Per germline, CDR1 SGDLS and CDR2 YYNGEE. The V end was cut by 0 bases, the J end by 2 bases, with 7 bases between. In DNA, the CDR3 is TGTGCCAGCAGCGTAGCTCAGGACACAGATACGCAGTATTTT. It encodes CASSVAQDTDTQYF.

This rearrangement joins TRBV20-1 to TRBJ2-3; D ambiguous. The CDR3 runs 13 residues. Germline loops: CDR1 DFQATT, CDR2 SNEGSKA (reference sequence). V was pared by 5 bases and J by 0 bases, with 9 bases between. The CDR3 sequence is CSAPETSTDTQYF. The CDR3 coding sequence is TGCAGTGCTCCTGAAACTAGCACAGATACGCAGTATTTT.